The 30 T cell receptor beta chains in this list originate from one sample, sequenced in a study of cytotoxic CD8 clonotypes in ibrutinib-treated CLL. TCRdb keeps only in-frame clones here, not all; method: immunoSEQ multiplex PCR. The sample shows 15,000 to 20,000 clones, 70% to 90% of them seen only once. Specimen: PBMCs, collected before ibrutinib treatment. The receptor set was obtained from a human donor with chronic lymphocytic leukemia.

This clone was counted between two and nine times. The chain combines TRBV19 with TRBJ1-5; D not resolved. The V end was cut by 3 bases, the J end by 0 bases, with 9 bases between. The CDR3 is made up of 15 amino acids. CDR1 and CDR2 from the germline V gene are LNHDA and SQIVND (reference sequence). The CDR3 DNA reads TGTGCCAGTAGTATGAAAGTAGATAGCAATCAGCCCCAGCATTTT. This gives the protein CASSMKVDSNQPQHF.

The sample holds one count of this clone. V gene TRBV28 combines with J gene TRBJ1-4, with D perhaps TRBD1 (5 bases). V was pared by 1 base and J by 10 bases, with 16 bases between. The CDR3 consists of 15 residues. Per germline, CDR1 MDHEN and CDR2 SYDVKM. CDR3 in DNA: TGTGCCAGCAGTTTATCCACAGGTAGAGGCGGAAAACTGTTTTTT. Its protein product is CASSLSTGRGGKLFF. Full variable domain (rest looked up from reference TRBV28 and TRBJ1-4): DVKVTQSSRYLVKRTGEKVFLECVQDMDHENMFWYRQDPGLGLRLIYFSYDVKMKEKGDIPEGYSVSREKKERFSLILESASTNQTSMYLCASSLSTGRGGKLFFGSGTQLSVL.

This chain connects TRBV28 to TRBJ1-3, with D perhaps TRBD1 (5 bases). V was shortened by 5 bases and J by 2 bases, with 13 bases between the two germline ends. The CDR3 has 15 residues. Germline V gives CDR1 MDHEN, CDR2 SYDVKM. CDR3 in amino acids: CASSRRGPPGNTIYF. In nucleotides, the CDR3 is TGTGCCAGCAGTCGTAGGGGTCCACCTGGAAACACCATATATTTT.

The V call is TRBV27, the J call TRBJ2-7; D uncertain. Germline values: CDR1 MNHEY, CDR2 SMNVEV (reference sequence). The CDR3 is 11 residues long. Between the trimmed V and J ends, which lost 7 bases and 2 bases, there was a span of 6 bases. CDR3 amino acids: CASMNPYEQYF. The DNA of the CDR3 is TGTGCCAGCATGAATCCCTACGAGCAGTACTTC.

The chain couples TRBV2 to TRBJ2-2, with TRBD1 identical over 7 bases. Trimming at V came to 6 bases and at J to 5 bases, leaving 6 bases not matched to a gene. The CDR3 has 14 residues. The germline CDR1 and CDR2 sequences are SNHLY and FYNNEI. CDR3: CASRPTGRTGELFF. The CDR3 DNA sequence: TGTGCCAGCAGACCGACAGGGAGAACCGGGGAGCTGTTTTTT.

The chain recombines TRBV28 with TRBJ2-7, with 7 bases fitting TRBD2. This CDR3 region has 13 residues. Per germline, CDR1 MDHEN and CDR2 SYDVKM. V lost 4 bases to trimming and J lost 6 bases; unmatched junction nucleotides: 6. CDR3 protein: CASSYLGGTEQYF. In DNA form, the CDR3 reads TGTGCCAGCAGTTATCTGGGGGGGACCGAGCAGTACTTC.

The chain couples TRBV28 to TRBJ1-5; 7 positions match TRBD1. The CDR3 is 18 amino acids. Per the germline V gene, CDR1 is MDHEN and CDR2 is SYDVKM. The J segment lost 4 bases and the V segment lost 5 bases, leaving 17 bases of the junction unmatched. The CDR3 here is CASSPEESKTGQNQPQHF. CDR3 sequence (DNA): TGTGCCAGCAGTCCTGAGGAATCCAAGACAGGGCAAAATCAGCCCCAGCATTTT.

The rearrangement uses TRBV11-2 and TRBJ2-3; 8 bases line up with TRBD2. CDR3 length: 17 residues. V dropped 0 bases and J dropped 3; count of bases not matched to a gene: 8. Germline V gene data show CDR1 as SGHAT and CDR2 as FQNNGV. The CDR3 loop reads CASSLDWGAGVTDTQYF. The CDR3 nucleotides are TGTGCCAGCAGCTTAGATTGGGGAGCGGGAGTAACAGATACGCAGTATTTT.

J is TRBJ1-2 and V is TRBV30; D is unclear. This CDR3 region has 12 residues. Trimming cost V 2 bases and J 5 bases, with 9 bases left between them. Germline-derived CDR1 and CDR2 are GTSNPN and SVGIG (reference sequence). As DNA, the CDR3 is TGTGCCTGGAGTCCCGACTCTTATGGCTACACCTTC. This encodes CAWSPDSYGYTF.

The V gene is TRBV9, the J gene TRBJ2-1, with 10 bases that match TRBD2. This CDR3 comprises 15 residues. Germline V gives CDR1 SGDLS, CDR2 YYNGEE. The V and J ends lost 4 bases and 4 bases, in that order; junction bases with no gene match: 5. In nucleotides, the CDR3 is TGTGCCAGCAGCTCCGGGACTAGCGCTTACAATGAGCAGTTCTTC. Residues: CASSSGTSAYNEQFF.

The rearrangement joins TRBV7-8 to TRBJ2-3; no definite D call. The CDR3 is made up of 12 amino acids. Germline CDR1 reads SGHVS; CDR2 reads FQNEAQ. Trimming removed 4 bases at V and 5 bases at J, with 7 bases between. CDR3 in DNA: TGTGCCAGCAGCTCCATGGGAGATACGCAGTATTTT. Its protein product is CASSSMGDTQYF.

The CDR3 DNA sequence: TGTGCCAGCACCCACGTTGGGGGTAGCACAGATACGCAGTATTTT. Translation: CASTHVGGSTDTQYF. This rearrangement joins TRBV7-9 to TRBJ2-3; D assignment may be TRBD1 or TRBD2 (5 bases each). This CDR3 spans 15 amino acids. Germline V gene data show CDR1 as SEHNR and CDR2 as FQNEAQ (reference sequence). Between the trimmed V and J ends, which lost 7 bases and 0 bases, there was a span of 14 bases.

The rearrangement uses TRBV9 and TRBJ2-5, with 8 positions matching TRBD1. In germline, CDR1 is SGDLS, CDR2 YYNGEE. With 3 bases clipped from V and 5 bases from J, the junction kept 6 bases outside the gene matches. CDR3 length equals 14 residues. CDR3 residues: CASSADRVGETQYF. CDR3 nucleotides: TGTGCCAGCAGCGCGGACAGGGTCGGGGAGACCCAGTACTTC. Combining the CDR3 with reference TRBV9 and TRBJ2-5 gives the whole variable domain DSGVTQTPKHLITATGQRVTLRCSPRSGDLSVYWYQQSLDQGLQFLIQYYNGEERAKGNILERFSAQQFPDLHSELNLSSLELGDSALYFCASSADRVGETQYFGPGTRLLVL.

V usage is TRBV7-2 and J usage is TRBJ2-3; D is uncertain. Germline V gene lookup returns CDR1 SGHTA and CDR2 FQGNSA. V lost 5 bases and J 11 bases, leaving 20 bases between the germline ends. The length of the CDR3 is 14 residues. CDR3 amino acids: CASSPSAASRKQYF. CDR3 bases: TGTGCCAGCAGCCCATCTGCGGCCTCCCGAAAGCAGTATTTT.

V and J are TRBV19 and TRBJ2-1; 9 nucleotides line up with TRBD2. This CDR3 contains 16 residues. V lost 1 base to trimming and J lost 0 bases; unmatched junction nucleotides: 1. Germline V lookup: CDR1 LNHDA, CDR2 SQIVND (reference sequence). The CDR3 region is CASSIAAGGSYNEQFF. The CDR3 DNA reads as TGTGCCAGTAGTATAGCAGCGGGAGGCTCCTACAATGAGCAGTTCTTC.

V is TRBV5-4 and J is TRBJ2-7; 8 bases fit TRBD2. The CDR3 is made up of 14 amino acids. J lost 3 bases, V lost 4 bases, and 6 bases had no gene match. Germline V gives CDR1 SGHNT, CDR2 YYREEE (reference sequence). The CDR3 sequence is CASSGGREVYEQYF. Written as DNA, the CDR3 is TGTGCCAGCAGCGGGGGGCGGGAGGTCTACGAGCAGTACTTC.

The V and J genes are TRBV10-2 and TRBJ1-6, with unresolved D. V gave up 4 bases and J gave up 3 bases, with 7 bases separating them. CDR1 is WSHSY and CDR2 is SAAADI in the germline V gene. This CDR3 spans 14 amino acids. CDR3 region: CASSATGYNSPLHF. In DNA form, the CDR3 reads TGCGCCAGCAGTGCGACCGGCTATAATTCACCCCTCCACTTT.

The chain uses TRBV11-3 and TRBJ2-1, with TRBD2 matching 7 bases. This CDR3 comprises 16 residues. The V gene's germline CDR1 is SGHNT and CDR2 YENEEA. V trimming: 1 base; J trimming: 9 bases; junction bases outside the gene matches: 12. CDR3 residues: CASSLVGGAGVTEQFF. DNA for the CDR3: TGTGCCAGCAGCTTAGTAGGTGGCGCGGGAGTCACTGAGCAGTTCTTC.

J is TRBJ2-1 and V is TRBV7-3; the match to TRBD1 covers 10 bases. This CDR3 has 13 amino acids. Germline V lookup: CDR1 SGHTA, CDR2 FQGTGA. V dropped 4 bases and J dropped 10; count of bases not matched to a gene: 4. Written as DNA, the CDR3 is TGTGCCAGCAGCTCGGGACAGGGGAACGAGCAGTTCTTC. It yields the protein CASSSGQGNEQFF.

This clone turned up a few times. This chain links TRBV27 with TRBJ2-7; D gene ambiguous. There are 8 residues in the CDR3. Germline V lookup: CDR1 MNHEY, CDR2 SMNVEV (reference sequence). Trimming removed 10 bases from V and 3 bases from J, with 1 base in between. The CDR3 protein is CANYEQYF. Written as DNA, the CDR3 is TGTGCCAACTACGAGCAGTACTTC.

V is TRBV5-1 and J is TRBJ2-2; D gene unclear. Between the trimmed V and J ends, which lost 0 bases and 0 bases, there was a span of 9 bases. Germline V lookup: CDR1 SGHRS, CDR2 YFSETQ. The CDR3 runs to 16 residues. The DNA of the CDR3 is TGCGCCAGCAGCTTGGAAGTCGGATCGAACACCGGGGAGCTGTTTTTT. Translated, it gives CASSLEVGSNTGELFF.

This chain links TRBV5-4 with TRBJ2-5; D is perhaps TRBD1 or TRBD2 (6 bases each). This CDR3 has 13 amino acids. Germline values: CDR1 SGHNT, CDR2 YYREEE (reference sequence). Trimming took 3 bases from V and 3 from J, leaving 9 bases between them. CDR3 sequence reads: CASSSGGEETQYF. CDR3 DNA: TGTGCCAGCAGCTCCGGGGGCGAAGAGACCCAGTACTTC.

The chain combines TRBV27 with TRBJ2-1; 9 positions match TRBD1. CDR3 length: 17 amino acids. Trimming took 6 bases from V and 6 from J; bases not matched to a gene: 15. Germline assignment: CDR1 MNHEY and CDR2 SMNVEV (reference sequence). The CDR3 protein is CASRAPLSGTGSNEQFF. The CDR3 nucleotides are TGTGCCAGCAGGGCCCCCCTTTCCGGGACAGGGTCCAATGAGCAGTTCTTC.

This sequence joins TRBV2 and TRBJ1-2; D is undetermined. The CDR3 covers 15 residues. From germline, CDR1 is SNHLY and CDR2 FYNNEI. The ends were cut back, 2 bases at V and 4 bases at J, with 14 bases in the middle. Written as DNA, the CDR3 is TGTGCCAGCAGTGAAACGAGGGAGAGGGCCTATGGCTACACCTTC. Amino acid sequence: CASSETRERAYGYTF.

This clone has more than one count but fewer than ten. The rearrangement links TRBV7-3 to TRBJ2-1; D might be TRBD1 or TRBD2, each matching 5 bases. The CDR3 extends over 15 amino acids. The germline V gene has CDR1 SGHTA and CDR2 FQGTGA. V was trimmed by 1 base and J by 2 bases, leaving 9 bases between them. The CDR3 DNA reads TGTGCCAGCAGCTTAAAAGCGGACACCTACAATGAGCAGTTCTTC. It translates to CASSLKADTYNEQFF.

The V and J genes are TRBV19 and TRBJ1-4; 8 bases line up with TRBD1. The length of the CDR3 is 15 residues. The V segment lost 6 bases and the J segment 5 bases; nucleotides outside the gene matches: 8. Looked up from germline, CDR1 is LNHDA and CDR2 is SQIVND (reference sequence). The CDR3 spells CASRKTGTGNEKLFF. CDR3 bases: TGTGCCAGTAGAAAGACCGGGACAGGAAATGAAAAACTGTTTTTT.

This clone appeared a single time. This CDR3 is CSGGLALDADTQYF. Here the CDR3 DNA reads TGCAGCGGGGGACTAGCGCTTGACGCAGATACGCAGTATTTT. The rearrangement links TRBV29-1 to TRBJ2-3, with 10 bases aligning to TRBD2. Looked up from germline, CDR1 is SQVTM and CDR2 is ANQGSEA. There are 14 residues in the CDR3. V shed 7 bases and J 4 bases; nucleotides not matched to a gene: 8.

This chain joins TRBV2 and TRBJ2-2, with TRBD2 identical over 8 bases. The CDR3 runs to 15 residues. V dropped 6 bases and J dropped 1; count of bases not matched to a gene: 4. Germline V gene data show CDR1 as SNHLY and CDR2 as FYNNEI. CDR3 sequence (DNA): TGTGCCAGCAGAACTAGCGGAGGGAACACCGGGGAGCTGTTTTTT. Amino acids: CASRTSGGNTGELFF.

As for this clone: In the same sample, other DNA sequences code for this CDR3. The CDR3 is CAISEDSYEQYF. CDR3 DNA sequence: TGTGCCATCAGTGAAGACTCCTACGAGCAGTACTTC. The V and J genes are TRBV10-3 and TRBJ2-7; D unresolved. This CDR3 comprises 12 residues. The germline V and J ends were trimmed by 3 bases and 0 bases, with 3 bases remaining between them. CDR1 and CDR2 from the germline V gene are ENHRY and SYGVKD.

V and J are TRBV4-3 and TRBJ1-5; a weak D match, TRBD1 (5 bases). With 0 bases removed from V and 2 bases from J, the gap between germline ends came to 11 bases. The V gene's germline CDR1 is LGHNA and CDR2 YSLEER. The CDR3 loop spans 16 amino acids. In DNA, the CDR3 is TGCGCCAGCAGCCAAGATCGCGGGGACGGCAATCAGCCCCAGCATTTT. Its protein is CASSQDRGDGNQPQHF.